The 19 T cell receptor beta chains given below trace back to one sample, sequenced in a study of shared clonotypes between healthy human individuals (dated by TCRdb to 2018 to 2020). Libraries were made using the immunoSEQ multiplex PCR assay. TCRdb limited this immuneACCESS table to in-frame rearrangements with V and J called. A share of clones is missing; checked studies link under half to unresolved V genes, and the rest is unexplained. In this sample the table shows over 400,000 clones, approximately 95% of which occur a single time. 0.064% of the sample belongs to the ten largest clones. Sequencing was performed on naive CD4+ T cells sorted from blood. This specimen's cell subset or site label, interpreted: CD45RA+ positively selected. The receptors shown here come from a woman aged 25 to 45 in good health.

V is TRBV5-1 and J is TRBJ2-7, with D possibly TRBD2 on 6 matching bases. CDR1 is SGHRS and CDR2 is YFSETQ in the germline V gene. Deletions cut 0 bases from V and 3 bases from J, with 10 bases between. The CDR3 length is 14 residues. CDR3 coding DNA: TGCGCCAGCAGCTTGGGAGGCGGGAACTACGAGCAGTACTTC. The encoded protein is CASSLGGGNYEQYF.

A single count supports this clone. V usage is TRBV7-9 and J usage is TRBJ2-7, with 7 bases identical to TRBD1. V shed 1 base, J shed 9 bases, and the junction held 12 bases outside the gene matches. From germline, CDR1 is SEHNR and CDR2 FQNEAQ (reference sequence). The CDR3 consists of 15 residues. The CDR3 spells CASSLDRDRLLGQYF. CDR3 DNA sequence: TGTGCCAGCAGCTTAGACCGGGACAGACTCCTCGGGCAGTACTTC.

The chain combines TRBV5-6 with TRBJ1-4; TRBD1 is a possible D gene (6 bases). This CDR3 has 15 amino acids. Germline loops: CDR1 SGHDT, CDR2 YYEEEE. V lost 0 bases to trimming and J lost 6 bases, with 12 bases between them. CDR3 bases: TGTGCCAGCAGCTTGGGGGGGCGACTTGATGAAAAACTGTTTTTT. Its translation: CASSLGGRLDEKLFF.

The chain recombines TRBV28 with TRBJ2-5; D gene uncertain. The CDR3 extends over 12 amino acids. CDR1 and CDR2 from the germline V gene are MDHEN and SYDVKM. Trimming stripped 4 bases from V and 2 bases from J, with 5 bases between. Written as DNA, the CDR3 is TGTGCCAGCAGTTGGTTACAAGAGACCCAGTACTTC. It codes for CASSWLQETQYF. Variable domain in full (rest from reference TRBV28 and TRBJ2-5): DVKVTQSSRYLVKRTGEKVFLECVQDMDHENMFWYRQDPGLGLRLIYFSYDVKMKEKGDIPEGYSVSREKKERFSLILESASTNQTSMYLCASSWLQETQYFGPGTRLLVL.

This chain connects TRBV28 to TRBJ1-2, with 8 bases fitting TRBD1. Trimming at V came to 6 bases and at J to 8 bases, leaving 8 bases not matched to a gene. This CDR3 has 13 residues. Germline V gene data show CDR1 as MDHEN and CDR2 as SYDVKM. This chain's CDR3 is CASSQDRVGGYTF. DNA for the CDR3: TGTGCCAGCAGCCAGGACAGGGTCGGAGGCTACACCTTC.

The chain has TRBV2 and TRBJ2-7, with D perhaps being TRBD1 or TRBD2 (6 bases each). In germline, CDR1 is SNHLY, CDR2 FYNNEI. V dropped 1 base and J dropped 2 bases, with 18 bases sitting between them. This CDR3 contains 17 residues. The CDR3 bases are TGTGCCAGCAGTGAAGGGAGGGTGGCCCACAGGGCCTACGAGCAGTACTTC. This encodes CASSEGRVAHRAYEQYF.

The J gene is TRBJ2-7, the V gene TRBV18; no clear D gene. Germline V CDR1 and CDR2: KGHSH, LQKENI. There are 16 residues in the CDR3. The V end was cut by 0 bases, the J end by 0 bases, with 12 bases between. CDR3 loop: CASSPPRSTGSYEQYF. The CDR3 region has the DNA TGTGCCAGCTCACCACCTCGCTCGACCGGCTCCTACGAGCAGTACTTC.

The chain has TRBV7-2 and TRBJ2-1; 8 bases are a match to TRBD1. V lost 3 bases, J lost 2 bases, and 3 bases stayed unmatched. Looked up from germline, CDR1 is SGHTA and CDR2 is FQGNSA. The CDR3 is made up of 15 amino acids. Here the CDR3 DNA reads TGTGCCAGCAGCTTCGACAGGGGCGCCTACAATGAGCAGTTCTTC. Residues: CASSFDRGAYNEQFF.

This CDR3 is CASKKGRGLVGNQPQHF. The CDR3 bases are TGTGCCAGCAAGAAAGGGAGGGGGCTCGTGGGCAATCAGCCCCAGCATTTT. The V gene is TRBV28, the J gene TRBJ1-5, with 7 bases fitting TRBD1. V lost 7 bases and J lost 2; bases outside the gene matches: 14. Germline V gene data show CDR1 as MDHEN and CDR2 as SYDVKM. This CDR3 is 17 amino acids long.

This chain joins TRBV2 and TRBJ2-2; a possible D gene is TRBD1 (8 bases). Germline V lookup: CDR1 SNHLY, CDR2 FYNNEI. The V end lost 8 bases, the J end lost 6 bases, and 16 bases lay between the germline ends. The CDR3 is 14 residues long. The CDR3 DNA follows: TGTGCCAGCGGCTTACAGGGGGGGTCCGGGGAGCTGTTTTTT. As protein: CASGLQGGSGELFF. Together with reference TRBV2 and TRBJ2-2, the CDR3 gives the full variable domain: EPEVTQTPSHQVTQMGQEVILRCVPISNHLYFYWYRQILGQKVEFLVSFYNNEISEKSEIFDDQFSVERPDGSNFTLKIRSTKLEDSAMYFCASGLQGGSGELFFGEGSRLTVL.

The chain recombines TRBV5-1 with TRBJ2-3; 11 bases match TRBD1. This CDR3 is built from 16 residues. Germline-derived CDR1 and CDR2 are SGHRS and YFSETQ. V shed 7 bases and J 6 bases; nucleotides not matched to a gene: 13. In DNA form, the CDR3 reads TGCGCCAGCCATTATTCCGGACAGGGGGCTTTGGATACGCAGTATTTT. It yields the protein CASHYSGQGALDTQYF.

The chain is built from TRBV5-6 and TRBJ2-5; the D gene is possibly TRBD1 (5 bases). CDR1 and CDR2 from the germline V gene are SGHDT and YYEEEE. The CDR3 extends over 13 amino acids. V shed 2 bases and J shed 5 bases, with 10 bases lying between them. CDR3 sequence: CASSFQGDETQYF. Here the CDR3 DNA reads TGTGCCAGCAGCTTTCAAGGGGATGAGACCCAGTACTTC.

The rearrangement links TRBV30 to TRBJ2-4; D unresolved. From germline, CDR1 is GTSNPN and CDR2 SVGIG (reference sequence). V was clipped by 0 bases and J by 0 bases, with 6 bases between them. The CDR3 consists of 14 residues. This CDR3 reads CAWSVYGAKNIQYF. The DNA for the CDR3 is TGTGCCTGGAGTGTATACGGAGCCAAAAACATTCAGTACTTC.

This chain joins TRBV27 and TRBJ1-4; D might be TRBD1 (6 bases). Germline V gene data show CDR1 as MNHEY and CDR2 as SMNVEV (reference sequence). The V gene lost 8 bases and the J gene lost 3 bases, with 16 bases spanning the gap. The CDR3 consists of 15 residues. The CDR3 nucleotides are TGTGCCAGCCGGACTCGGGGGCAGCCTAATGAAAAACTGTTTTTT. As protein: CASRTRGQPNEKLFF.

In nucleotides, the CDR3 is TGTGCCAGCAGTTACTCAGTGAACACTGAAGCTTTCTTT. Its translation is CASSYSVNTEAFF. This sequence joins TRBV6-6 and TRBJ1-1, with D uncertain. This CDR3 contains 13 residues. V lost 0 bases, J lost 0 bases, and 2 bases lay in between. From germline, CDR1 is MNHNY and CDR2 SVGAGI (reference sequence).

The chain recombines TRBV19 with TRBJ2-7; 7 bases agree with TRBD1. Losses at the gene ends were 5 bases for V and 5 bases for J; bases not matched to a gene: 9. Germline loops: CDR1 LNHDA, CDR2 SQIVND (reference sequence). The CDR3 runs to 14 residues. The CDR3 spells CASSRQGGIHEQYF. The DNA for the CDR3 is TGTGCCAGTAGTCGACAGGGTGGGATCCACGAGCAGTACTTC. Complete variable domain (other parts from reference TRBV19 and TRBJ2-7): DGGITQSPKYLFRKEGQNVTLSCEQNLNHDAMYWYRQDPGQGLRLIYYSQIVNDFQKGDIAEGYSVSREKKESFPLTVTSAQKNPTAFYLCASSRQGGIHEQYFGPGTRLTVT.

V gene TRBV20-1 combines with J gene TRBJ2-1, with D unresolved. Germline assignment: CDR1 DFQATT and CDR2 SNEGSKA (reference sequence). This CDR3 is 10 amino acids long. V was trimmed by 3 bases and J by 6 bases, leaving 3 bases between them. The CDR3 nucleotides are TGCAGTGCTAGGGCCAATGAGCAGTTCTTC. Amino acids: CSARANEQFF.

The V and J genes are TRBV2 and TRBJ1-2; D is unresolved. This CDR3 is 14 amino acids long. Germline V gives CDR1 SNHLY, CDR2 FYNNEI. Between the trimmed V and J ends, which lost 3 bases and 4 bases, there was a span of 12 bases. In DNA form, the CDR3 reads TGTGCCAGCAGTGATGTAGGCCGCGGCTATGGCTACACCTTC. Protein sequence: CASSDVGRGYGYTF.

V is TRBV5-1 and J is TRBJ1-2; 8 bases align to TRBD1. The V gene's germline CDR1 is SGHRS and CDR2 YFSETQ. The CDR3 contains 13 residues. V shed 0 bases, J shed 7 bases, and the junction held 2 bases outside the gene matches. DNA for the CDR3: TGCGCCAGCAGCTTGGGGACAGGGAGTGGCTACACCTTC. This encodes CASSLGTGSGYTF.